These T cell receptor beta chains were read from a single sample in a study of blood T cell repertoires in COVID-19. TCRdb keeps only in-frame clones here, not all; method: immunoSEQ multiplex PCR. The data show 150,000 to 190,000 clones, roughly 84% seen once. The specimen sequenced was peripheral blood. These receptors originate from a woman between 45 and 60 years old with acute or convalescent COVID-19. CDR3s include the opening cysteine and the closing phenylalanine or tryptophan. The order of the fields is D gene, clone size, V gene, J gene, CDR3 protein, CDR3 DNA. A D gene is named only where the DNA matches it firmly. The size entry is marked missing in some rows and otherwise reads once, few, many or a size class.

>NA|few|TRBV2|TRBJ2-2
CASSVGSSRSGELFF
TGTGCCAGCAGTGTTGGCAGTTCCAGATCCGGGGAGCTGTTTTTT
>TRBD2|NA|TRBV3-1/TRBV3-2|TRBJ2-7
CASSQFRGGRYEQYF
TGTGCCAGCAGCCAGTTTCGGGGGGGCCGCTACGAGCAGTACTTC
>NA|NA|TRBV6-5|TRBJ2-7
CASSYRQKQISYEQYF
TGTGCCAGCAGTTATAGACAGAAACAGATATCCTACGAGCAGTACTTC
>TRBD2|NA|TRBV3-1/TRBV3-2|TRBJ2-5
CASRPTSGIPETQYF
TGTGCCAGCAGGCCGACTAGCGGGATTCCAGAGACCCAGTACTTC
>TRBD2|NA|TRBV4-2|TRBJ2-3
CASSQGSSGGSDTQYF
TGTGCCAGCAGCCAAGGGTCTAGCGGGGGGTCAGATACGCAGTATTTT
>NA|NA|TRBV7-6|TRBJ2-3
CASSLVAASPVSTDTQYF
TGTGCCAGCAGCTTGGTAGCGGCGTCTCCTGTTAGCACAGATACGCAGTATTTT
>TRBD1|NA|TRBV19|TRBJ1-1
CASSIDRGKVLAFF
TGTGCCAGTAGTATTGACAGGGGGAAGGTTCTGGCTTTCTTT
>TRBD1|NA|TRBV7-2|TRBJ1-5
CASSDTGDQPQHF
TGTGCCAGCAGCGATACAGGGGATCAGCCCCAGCATTTT
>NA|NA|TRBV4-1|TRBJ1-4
CASSLSGQYHEKLFF
TGCGCCAGCAGCTTAAGTGGCCAGTACCATGAAAAACTGTTTTTT
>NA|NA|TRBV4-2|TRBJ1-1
CASSQDTDTEAFF
TGTGCCAGCAGCCAAGATACAGACACTGAAGCTTTCTTT
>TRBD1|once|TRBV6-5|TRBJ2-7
CASSSRTGYEQYF
TGTGCCAGCAGTAGCAGGACAGGCTACGAGCAGTACTTC
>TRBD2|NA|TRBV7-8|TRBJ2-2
CASSLISGGPNTGELFF
TGTGCCAGCAGCTTAATTAGCGGGGGGCCGAACACCGGGGAGCTGTTTTTT
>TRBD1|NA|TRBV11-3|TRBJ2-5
CASSLQGQETQYF
TGTGCCAGCAGCCTACAGGGGCAAGAGACCCAGTACTTC
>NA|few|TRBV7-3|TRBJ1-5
CASSQGVNQPQHF
TGTGCCAGCAGCCAAGGGGTGAATCAGCCCCAGCATTTT
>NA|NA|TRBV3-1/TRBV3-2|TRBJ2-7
CASSQAGCEKPNTSGEQYF
TGTGCCAGCAGCCAAGCAGGGTGTGAAAAGCCAAACACCAGTGGAGAGCAGTACTTC
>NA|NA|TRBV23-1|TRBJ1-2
CASSSPGFMVDYGYTF
TGCGCCAGCAGTTCGCCGGGGTTTATGGTAGACTATGGCTACACCTTC
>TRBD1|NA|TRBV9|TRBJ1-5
CASSAGTGNSNQPQHF
TGTGCCAGCAGCGCCGGGACAGGGAATAGCAATCAGCCCCAGCATTTT
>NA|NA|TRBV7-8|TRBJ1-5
CASSLSDSQPQHF
TGTGCCAGCAGCTTATCGGACAGCCAGCCCCAGCATTTT
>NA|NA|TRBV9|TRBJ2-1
CASRRDSYNEQFF
TGTGCCAGTCGCCGGGACTCCTACAATGAGCAGTTCTTC
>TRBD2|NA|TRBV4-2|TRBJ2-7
CASSQIGGRTPSYEQYF
TGTGCCAGCAGCCAAATCGGCGGGAGGACCCCATCCTACGAGCAGTACTTC
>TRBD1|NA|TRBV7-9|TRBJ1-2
CASRTGGADYGYTF
TGTGCCAGCAGGACAGGGGGCGCCGACTATGGCTACACCTTC
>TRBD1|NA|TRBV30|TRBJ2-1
CAWSTGGYNEQFF
TGTGCCTGGAGTACAGGGGGCTACAATGAGCAGTTCTTC
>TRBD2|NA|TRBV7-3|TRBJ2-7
CASSLNSGGTYEQYF
TGTGCCAGCAGCTTAAATTCGGGGGGAACCTACGAGCAGTACTTC
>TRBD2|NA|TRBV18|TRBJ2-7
CASSHRTSGGGSEQYF
TGTGCCAGCTCACACCGGACTAGCGGGGGGGGTTCCGAGCAGTACTTC
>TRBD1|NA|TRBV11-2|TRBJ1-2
CASSPRQGNYGYTF
TGTGCCAGCAGCCCCCGACAGGGAAACTATGGCTACACCTTC
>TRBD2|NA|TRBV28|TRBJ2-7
CASTRGTSGFYEQYF
TGTGCCAGCACCCGAGGGACTAGCGGGTTCTACGAGCAGTACTTC
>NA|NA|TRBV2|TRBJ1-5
CASSAGVGQPQHF
TGTGCCAGCAGTGCCGGGGTGGGTCAGCCCCAGCATTTT
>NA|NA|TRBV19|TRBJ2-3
CASSILTARTDTQYF
TGTGCCAGTAGTATCCTGACAGCCCGCACAGATACGCAGTATTTT
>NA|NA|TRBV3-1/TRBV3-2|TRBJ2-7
CASSQDRNQAVYEQYF
TGTGCCAGCAGCCAAGATAGGAACCAGGCTGTCTACGAGCAGTACTTC
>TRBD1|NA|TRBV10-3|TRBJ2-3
CAISETDRGRSTDTQYF
TGTGCCATCAGTGAGACGGACAGGGGGCGAAGTACAGATACGCAGTATTTT
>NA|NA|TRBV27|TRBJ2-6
CASSLRTDGANVLTF
TGTGCCAGCAGTTTACGGACTGATGGGGCCAACGTCCTGACTTTC
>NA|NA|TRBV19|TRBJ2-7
CASSRRKDYEQYF
TGTGCCAGTAGTAGGAGAAAGGACTACGAGCAGTACTTC
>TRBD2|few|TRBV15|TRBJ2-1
CATSRAGTNYNEQFF
TGTGCCACCAGCAGAGCCGGGACTAACTACAATGAGCAGTTCTTC
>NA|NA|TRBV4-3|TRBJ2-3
CASSQGQGLRADTQYF
TGCGCCAGCAGCCAAGGACAGGGACTTAGGGCAGATACGCAGTATTTT
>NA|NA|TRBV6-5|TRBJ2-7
CASRFDRIWYF
TGTGCCAGCAGATTCGACAGGATATGGTACTTC
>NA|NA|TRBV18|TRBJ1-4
CASSSLGGNEKLFF
TGTGCCAGCTCATCGCTCGGGGGGAATGAAAAACTGTTTTTT
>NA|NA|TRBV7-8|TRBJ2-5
CASSLAWGEETQYF
TGTGCCAGCAGCTTAGCCTGGGGGGAGGAGACCCAGTACTTC
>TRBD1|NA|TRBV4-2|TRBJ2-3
CASSHPDRASQYF
TGTGCCAGCAGCCATCCGGACAGGGCTTCACAGTATTTT